This is a list of T cell receptor beta chains from one sample in a study of T cell responses to AZD1222 COVID-19 vaccine. Sequencing was performed with immunoSEQ multiplex PCR; in TCRdb, only in-frame clones are kept and a portion is missing. Of more than 85,000 clones listed, 88% are singletons. Here the sequenced sample was peripheral blood, taken 28 days after the second AZD1222 dose. The receptors shown here come from an adult who received the AZD1222 COVID-19 vaccine. Each CDR3 is given without its conserved first and last residue.

V gene	J gene	CDR3 protein
TRBV18	TRBJ2-3	ASSPSGSTDTQY
TRBV30	TRBJ2-4	AWSTGVKNIQY
TRBV29-1	TRBJ2-3	SVEDPFGGLSKDTQY
TRBV5-4	TRBJ1-1	ASSLSGTGGVRSAF
TRBV5-8	TRBJ2-5	ASSLGFAGGRGTQY
TRBV11-2	TRBJ1-3	ASSSMGQGGGTIY
TRBV19	TRBJ1-5	ASETLSGYSNQPQH
TRBV3-1/TRBV3-2	TRBJ2-3	ASSQDVLAGLADTQY
TRBV2	TRBJ1-1	ASSAGGAWSTEAF
TRBV5-1	TRBJ2-7	ASSQNSGTHYEQY
TRBV10-3	TRBJ2-5	AIRAGGGAETQY
TRBV5-1	TRBJ1-5	ASSRTGGDQPQH
TRBV5-1	TRBJ1-1	ASSSNTEGNTEAF
TRBV6-5	TRBJ1-2	ASRPGQRSYGYT
TRBV5-1	TRBJ2-3	ASSLWGLRTDTQY
TRBV6-4	TRBJ2-2	ASSEGLPITGELF
TRBV5-8	TRBJ2-1	ASSHYTGITEQF
TRBV11-2	TRBJ2-7	ASSPGQGMLSNEQY
TRBV11-3	TRBJ2-5	ASSLVAGETQY
TRBV19	TRBJ1-2	ASSIGGDGGYT
TRBV27	TRBJ2-5	ASSPDSGPQETQY
TRBV28	TRBJ1-5	ATQRTTLKPQH
TRBV12-3/TRBV12-4	TRBJ1-3	ASRAGFGNTIY
TRBV7-9	TRBJ1-2	ASSQRTYGYT
TRBV27	TRBJ1-1	ASNLIQGRGTEAF
TRBV27	TRBJ1-4	ASSALSRGRHLFLTTNEKLF
TRBV7-6	TRBJ2-3	ASSFGGSSTDTQY
TRBV28	TRBJ2-5	ASSLRQTYIETQY
TRBV10-1	TRBJ1-6	ASRPGYNSPLH
TRBV11-2	TRBJ2-3	ASSFNSGFGTDTQY
TRBV5-1	TRBJ1-2	ASSSTGEDYGYT
TRBV28	TRBJ2-1	ASSLGTGLYNEQF
TRBV4-1	TRBJ1-2	ASSQDRGKWRPYGYT
TRBV19	TRBJ2-7	ASSIGTGTEQY
TRBV28	TRBJ1-1	ASREPSGDTEAF
TRBV2	TRBJ2-7	ASRGEAGAYEQY
TRBV30	TRBJ2-5	AWTPPIVGNQETQY
TRBV28	TRBJ2-7	ASSLWVGLAGGPGEQY
TRBV6-5	TRBJ1-1	ASSSNRGNTEAF
TRBV10-3	TRBJ1-2	AISEWQSNYGYT
TRBV5-1	TRBJ2-1	ASSRGLAGGSYNEQF
TRBV5-1	TRBJ1-2	ASSEAGDYYGYT
TRBV29-1	TRBJ1-4	LGEFTDRDNEKLF
TRBV27	TRBJ1-2	ASSSYTGTSYGYT
TRBV12-2	TRBJ1-1	ASRSRVGAAEAF
TRBV27	TRBJ2-3	ASKRAGQSTDTQY
TRBV21-1	TRBJ2-7	ASSKSSGLTTSGRAAPYEQY
TRBV30	TRBJ1-5	AWGGLTTGQPQH
TRBV11-2	TRBJ2-1	ASSLISFYNEQF
TRBV27	TRBJ2-5	ASSKRKGLETQY
TRBV28	TRBJ1-2	AILEVWGARGYT
TRBV4-2	TRBJ2-2	ASSQEVRAGSGELF
TRBV15	TRBJ1-1	ATSRVSTEAF
TRBV11-3	TRBJ2-1	ASSPRLALDNEQF